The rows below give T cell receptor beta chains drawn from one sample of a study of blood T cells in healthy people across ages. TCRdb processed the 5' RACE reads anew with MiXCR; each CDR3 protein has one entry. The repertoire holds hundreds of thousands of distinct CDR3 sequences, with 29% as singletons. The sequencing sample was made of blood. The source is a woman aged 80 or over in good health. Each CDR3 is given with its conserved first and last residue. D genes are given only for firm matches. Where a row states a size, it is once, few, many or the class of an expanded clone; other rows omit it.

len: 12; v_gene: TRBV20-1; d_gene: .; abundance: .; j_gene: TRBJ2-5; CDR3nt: TGCAGTGCTAACAAGGCTGACAATGAGCAGTACTTC; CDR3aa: CSANKADNEQYF
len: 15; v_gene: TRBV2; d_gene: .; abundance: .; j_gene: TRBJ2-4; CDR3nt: TGTGCCAGCAGTGAAGAGCAAAGCCGGGGAAACATTCAGTACTTC; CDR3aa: CASSEEQSRGNIQYF
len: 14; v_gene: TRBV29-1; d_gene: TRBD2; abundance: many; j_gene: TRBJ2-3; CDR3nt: TGCAGCGTTTGGACTAGCGGGGCGACAGATACGCAGTATTTT; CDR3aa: CSVWTSGATDTQYF
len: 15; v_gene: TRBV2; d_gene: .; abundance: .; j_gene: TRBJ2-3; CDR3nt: TGTGCCAGCAGTGAAGGGGGTAGGGGCACAGATACGCAGTATTTT; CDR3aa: CASSEGGRGTDTQYF
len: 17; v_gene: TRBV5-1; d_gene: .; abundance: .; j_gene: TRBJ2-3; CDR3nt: TGCGCCAGCAGCCCAATCCCCATGCCGACAGGCACAGATACGCAGTATTTT; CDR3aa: CASSPIPMPTGTDTQYF
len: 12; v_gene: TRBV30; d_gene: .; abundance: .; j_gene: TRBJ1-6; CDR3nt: TGTGCCTGGAGTGTACTAGGTTCACCCCTCCACTTT; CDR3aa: CAWSVLGSPLHF
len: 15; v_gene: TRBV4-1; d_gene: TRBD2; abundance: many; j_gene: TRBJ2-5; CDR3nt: TGCGCCAGCAGCCAAGGAGCGGGGCCCATTCCGACCCAGTACTTC; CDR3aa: CASSQGAGPIPTQYF
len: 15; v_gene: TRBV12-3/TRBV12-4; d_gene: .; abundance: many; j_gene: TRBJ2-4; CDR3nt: TGTGCCAGCAGCCCTATTGGAGGGCCCAAAAACATTCAGTACTTC; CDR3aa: CASSPIGGPKNIQYF
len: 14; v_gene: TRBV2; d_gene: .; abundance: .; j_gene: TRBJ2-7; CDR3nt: TGTGCCAGCAGGGCCCAGGGGTCGAGCTACGAGCAGTACTTC; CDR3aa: CASRAQGSSYEQYF
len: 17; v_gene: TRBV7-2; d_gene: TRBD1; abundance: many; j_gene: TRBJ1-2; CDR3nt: TGTGCCAGCAGCTTAGAGTGGAAAGGGGGCGTCATCTATGGCTACACCTTC; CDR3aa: CASSLEWKGGVIYGYTF
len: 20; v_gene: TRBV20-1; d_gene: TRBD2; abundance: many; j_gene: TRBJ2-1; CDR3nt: TGCAGTGCTAGAGATCCAGGACTAGCGGGGGGCCCGAGCTCCTACAATGAGCAGTTCTTC; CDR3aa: CSARDPGLAGGPSSYNEQFF
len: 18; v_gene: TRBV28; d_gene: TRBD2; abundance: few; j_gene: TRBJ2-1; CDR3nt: TGTGCCAGCAGTTTATCCCTTAGCGGGGGTAGCTCCTACAATGAGCAGTTCTTC; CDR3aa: CASSLSLSGGSSYNEQFF
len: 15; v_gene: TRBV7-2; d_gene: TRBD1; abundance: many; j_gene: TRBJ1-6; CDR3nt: TGTGCCAGCAGCTTAGCGGGGACAGGGTCTTCACCCCTCCACTTT; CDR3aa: CASSLAGTGSSPLHF
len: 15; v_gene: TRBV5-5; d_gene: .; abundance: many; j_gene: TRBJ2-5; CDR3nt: TGTGCCAGCAGCTTTTCGGTAGATGTAATGGAGACCCAGTACTTC; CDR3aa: CASSFSVDVMETQYF
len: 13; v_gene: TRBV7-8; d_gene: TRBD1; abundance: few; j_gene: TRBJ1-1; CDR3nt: TGTGCCAGCAGCTTACAGGGGGTGGGTGAAGCTTTCTTT; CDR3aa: CASSLQGVGEAFF
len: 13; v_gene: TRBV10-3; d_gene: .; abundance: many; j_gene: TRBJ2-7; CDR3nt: TGTGCCATCAGTTCCGGGCAGACAGAGGAGCAGTACTTC; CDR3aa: CAISSGQTEEQYF
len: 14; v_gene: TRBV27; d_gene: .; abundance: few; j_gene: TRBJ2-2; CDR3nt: TGTGCCAGCAGTTTCAAGGGGAACACCGGGGAGCTGTTTTTT; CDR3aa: CASSFKGNTGELFF
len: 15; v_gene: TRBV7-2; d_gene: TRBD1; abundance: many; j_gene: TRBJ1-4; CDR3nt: TGTGCCAGCAGCCCTTGGACAGGGACTAATGAAAAACTGTTTTTT; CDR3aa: CASSPWTGTNEKLFF
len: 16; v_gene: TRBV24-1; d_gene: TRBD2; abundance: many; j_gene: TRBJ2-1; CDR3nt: TGTGCCACCAGTGACCCGACTAGCGGGAACTACAATGAGCAGTTCTTC; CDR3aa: CATSDPTSGNYNEQFF
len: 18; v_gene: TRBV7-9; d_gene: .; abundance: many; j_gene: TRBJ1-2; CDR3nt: TGTGCCAGCACCCCGTGGAGGGGCACCGCGAAAGAAGGCTATGGCTACACCTTC; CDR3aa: CASTPWRGTAKEGYGYTF
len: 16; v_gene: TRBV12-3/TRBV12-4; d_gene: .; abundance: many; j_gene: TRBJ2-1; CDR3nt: TGTGCCAGCAGTTTAGAAGGTCTGGGCTCCTACAATGAGCAGTTCTTC; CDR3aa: CASSLEGLGSYNEQFF
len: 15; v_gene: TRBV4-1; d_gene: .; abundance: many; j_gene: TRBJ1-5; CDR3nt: TGCGCCAGCAGCCAAGGTCCCGTTAGCAATCAGCCCCAGCATTTT; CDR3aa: CASSQGPVSNQPQHF
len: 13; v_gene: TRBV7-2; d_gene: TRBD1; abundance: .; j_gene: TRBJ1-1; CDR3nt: TGTGCCAGCAGTCAGGGGGCCACTCTGGAAGTTTTCTTT; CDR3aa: CASSQGATLEVFF
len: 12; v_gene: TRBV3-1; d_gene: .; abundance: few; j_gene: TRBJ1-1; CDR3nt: TGTGCCAGCAGCCAAGAGGGCACTGAAGCTTTCTTT; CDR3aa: CASSQEGTEAFF
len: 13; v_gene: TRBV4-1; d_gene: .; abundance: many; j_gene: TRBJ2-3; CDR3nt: TGCGCCAGCAGCCAAGATTCCGGTTATACGCAGTATTTT; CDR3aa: CASSQDSGYTQYF
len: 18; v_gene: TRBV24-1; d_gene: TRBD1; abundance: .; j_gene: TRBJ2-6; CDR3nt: TGTGCCACCAGTGATCCCGGGACAGGGGAGTCAGGGGCCAACGTCCTGACTTTC; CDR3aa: CATSDPGTGESGANVLTF
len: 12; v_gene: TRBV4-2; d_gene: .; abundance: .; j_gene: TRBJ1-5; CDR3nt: TGTGCCAGCAGCCCGACCCGTGGGGCCCAGCATTTT; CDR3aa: CASSPTRGAQHF
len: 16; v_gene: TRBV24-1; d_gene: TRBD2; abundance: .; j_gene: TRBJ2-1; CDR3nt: TGTGCCACCAGTGATCCGGCGGGGGGCTCCTACAATGAGCAGTTCTTC; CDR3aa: CATSDPAGGSYNEQFF
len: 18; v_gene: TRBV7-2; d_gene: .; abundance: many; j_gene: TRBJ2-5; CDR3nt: TGTGCCAGCAGCTTAGAACGGACCGGATCATTGAGAGAGAAGACCCAGTACTTC; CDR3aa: CASSLERTGSLREKTQYF
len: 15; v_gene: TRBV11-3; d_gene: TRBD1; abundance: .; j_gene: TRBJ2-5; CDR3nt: TGTGCCAGCAGCTTAGCCGGGACAGAGCCAGAGACCCAGTACTTC; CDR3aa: CASSLAGTEPETQYF
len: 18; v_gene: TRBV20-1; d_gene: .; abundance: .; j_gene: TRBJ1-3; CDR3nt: TGCAGTGCTAAGAGCGGAATGGGGGGGGGCGCAACTGGAAACACCATATATTTT; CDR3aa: CSAKSGMGGGATGNTIYF
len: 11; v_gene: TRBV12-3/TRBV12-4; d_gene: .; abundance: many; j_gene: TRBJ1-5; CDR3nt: TGTGCCAGCAGTTCCGGACGCGCGCAGCATTTT; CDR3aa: CASSSGRAQHF
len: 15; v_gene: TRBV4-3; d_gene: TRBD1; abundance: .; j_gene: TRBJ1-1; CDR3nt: TGCGCCAGCACCGCTTCAAGACAGGGGGTATTTGAAGCTTTCTTT; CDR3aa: CASTASRQGVFEAFF
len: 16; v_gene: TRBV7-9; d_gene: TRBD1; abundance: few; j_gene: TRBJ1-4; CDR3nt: TGTGCCAGCAGCCCGGGACAGGGGGCTTACGATGAAAAACTGTTTTTT; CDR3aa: CASSPGQGAYDEKLFF
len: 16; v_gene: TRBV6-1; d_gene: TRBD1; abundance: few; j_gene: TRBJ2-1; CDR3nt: TGTGCCAGCAGTGAAGTGAACAGGGGTAGTTGGTCCGGGCAGTTCTTC; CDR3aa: CASSEVNRGSWSGQFF
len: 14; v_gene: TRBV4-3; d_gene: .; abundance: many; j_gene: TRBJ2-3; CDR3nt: TGCGCCAGCAGCCGCCGACAGGTAGATGATACGCAGTATTTT; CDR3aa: CASSRRQVDDTQYF
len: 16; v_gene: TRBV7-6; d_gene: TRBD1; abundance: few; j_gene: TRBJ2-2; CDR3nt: TGTGCCAGCAGCTTAACACAGGGGGCGGTCAACGGGGAGCTGTTTTTT; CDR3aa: CASSLTQGAVNGELFF
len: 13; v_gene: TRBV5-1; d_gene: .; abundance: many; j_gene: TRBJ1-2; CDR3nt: TGCGCCAGCAGCTTGGGGGACAACTATGGCTACACCTTC; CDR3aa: CASSLGDNYGYTF
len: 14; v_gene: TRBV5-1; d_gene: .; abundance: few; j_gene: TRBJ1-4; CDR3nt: TGCGCCAGCAGCGTGGGACCGGGAAATGAAAAACTGTTTTTT; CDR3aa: CASSVGPGNEKLFF
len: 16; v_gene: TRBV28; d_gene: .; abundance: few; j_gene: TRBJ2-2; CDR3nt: TGTGCCAGCAGTCGCCGGATCCCTCTCTACACCGGGGAGCTGTTTTTT; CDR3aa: CASSRRIPLYTGELFF
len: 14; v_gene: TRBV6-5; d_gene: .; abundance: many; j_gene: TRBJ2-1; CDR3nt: TGTGCCAGCCAAACTCGGGGCTCCTACAATGAGCAGTTCTTC; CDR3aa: CASQTRGSYNEQFF
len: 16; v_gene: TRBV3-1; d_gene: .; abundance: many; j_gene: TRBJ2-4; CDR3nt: TGTGCCAGCAGCCAATGGTATACGGGGGCCAAAAACATTCAGTACTTC; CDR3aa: CASSQWYTGAKNIQYF
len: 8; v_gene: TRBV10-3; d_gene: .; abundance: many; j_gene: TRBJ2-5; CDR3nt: TGTTTATCGAAGACCCAGTACTTC; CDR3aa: CLSKTQYF
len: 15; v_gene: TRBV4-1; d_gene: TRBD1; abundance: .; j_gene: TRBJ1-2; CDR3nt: TGCGCCAGCAGCCAAGATGCCCAGGGGGCGACAAGCTACACCTTC; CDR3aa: CASSQDAQGATSYTF
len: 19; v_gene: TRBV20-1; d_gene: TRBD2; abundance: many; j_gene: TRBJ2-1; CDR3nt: TGCAGTGCAGAAGTTGGACTAGCGGGGGGGCAGAGCTCCTACAATGAGCAGTTCTTC; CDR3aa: CSAEVGLAGGQSSYNEQFF
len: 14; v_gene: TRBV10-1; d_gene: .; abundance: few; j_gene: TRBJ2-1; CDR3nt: TGCGCCAGCAGTCGGGGGGCTTTCTACAATGAGCAGTTCTTC; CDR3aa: CASSRGAFYNEQFF
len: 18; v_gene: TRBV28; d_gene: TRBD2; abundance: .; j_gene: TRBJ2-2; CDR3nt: TGTGCCAGCAGTTTTGACACCATAGCGGGAGTAATCACCGGGGAGCTGTTTTTT; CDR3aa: CASSFDTIAGVITGELFF
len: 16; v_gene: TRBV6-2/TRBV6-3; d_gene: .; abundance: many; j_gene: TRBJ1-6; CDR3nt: TGTGCCAGCAGTTTCGGTCTACAGGTGGGCAATTCACCCCTCCACTTT; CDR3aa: CASSFGLQVGNSPLHF
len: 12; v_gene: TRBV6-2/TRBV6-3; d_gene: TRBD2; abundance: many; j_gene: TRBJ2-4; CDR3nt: TGTGCCAGCAGCGGGGGGATAAACATTCAGTACTTC; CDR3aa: CASSGGINIQYF
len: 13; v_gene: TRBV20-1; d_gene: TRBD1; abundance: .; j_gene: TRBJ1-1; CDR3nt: TGCAGTGCTATTACAGGGGCGAACACTGAAGCTTTCTTT; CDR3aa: CSAITGANTEAFF
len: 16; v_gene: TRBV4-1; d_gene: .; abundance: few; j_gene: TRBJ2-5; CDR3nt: TGCGCCAGCAGCCCCCTCCGGCCGCAGGGTGCAGAGACCCAGTACTTC; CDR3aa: CASSPLRPQGAETQYF
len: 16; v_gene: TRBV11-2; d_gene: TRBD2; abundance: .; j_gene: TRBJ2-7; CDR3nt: TGTGCCAGCAGCTTATATCGTGCGGGAGGCCTCTACGAGCAGTACTTC; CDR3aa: CASSLYRAGGLYEQYF
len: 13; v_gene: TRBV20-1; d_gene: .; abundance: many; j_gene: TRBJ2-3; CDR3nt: TGCAGTGCTAGAGATACGACCACAGATACGCAGTATTTT; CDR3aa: CSARDTTTDTQYF
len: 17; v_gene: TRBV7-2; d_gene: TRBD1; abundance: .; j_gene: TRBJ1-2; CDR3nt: TGTGCCAGCAGCTTAGGCCGGACAGGTCGAATTGAATATGGCTACACCTTC; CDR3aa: CASSLGRTGRIEYGYTF
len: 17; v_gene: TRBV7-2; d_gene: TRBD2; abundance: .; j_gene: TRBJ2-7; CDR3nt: TGTGCCAGCAGCTTGGAGCTCCGTCTAGCGGGGACCTACGAGCAGTACTTC; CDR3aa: CASSLELRLAGTYEQYF
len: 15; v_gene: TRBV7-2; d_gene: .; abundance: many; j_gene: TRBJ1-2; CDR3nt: TGTGCCAGCAGCTTAGGTGGAGGGGGTGGCTATGGCTACACCTTC; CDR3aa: CASSLGGGGGYGYTF
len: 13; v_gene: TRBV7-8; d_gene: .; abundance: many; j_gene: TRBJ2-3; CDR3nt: TGTGCCAGCAGCTCAACTCACAGAGATACGCAGTATTTT; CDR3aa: CASSSTHRDTQYF
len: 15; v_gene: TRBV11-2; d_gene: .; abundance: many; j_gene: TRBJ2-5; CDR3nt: TGTGCCAGCAGCTCGAGCCCGACACGCCAAGAGACCCAGTACTTC; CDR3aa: CASSSSPTRQETQYF
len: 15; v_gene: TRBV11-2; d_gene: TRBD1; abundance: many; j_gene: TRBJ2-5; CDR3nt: TGTGCCAGCAGCATCAACAGGGGCCGCCAAGAGACCCAGTACTTC; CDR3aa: CASSINRGRQETQYF